The rows below give T cell receptor beta chains drawn from one sample of a study of identical twins. TCRdb reprocessed the 5' RACE reads with MiXCR, giving one entry per CDR3 protein. The data contain hundreds of thousands of distinct CDR3 sequences, roughly 8% of them singletons. The same data also contributed to another study, on yellow fever vaccine responses in identical twins.

The sequenced sample was PBMCs. These receptors came from a woman between 18 and 29 years old in good health. CDR3s include the opening cysteine and the closing phenylalanine or tryptophan. Each record gives: clone size, V gene, D gene, J gene, CDR3 protein, CDR3 DNA. D genes are given only for firm matches. Clone size, where shown, is once, few, many, or a class for clones that have expanded.

many	TRBV6-5	.	TRBJ1-5	CASSYNLARGNQPQHF	TGTGCCAGCAGTTACAACTTGGCCAGGGGCAATCAGCCCCAGCATTTT
.	TRBV2	.	TRBJ1-1	CASILWGDTEAFF	TGTGCCAGCATTCTCTGGGGGGACACTGAAGCTTTCTTT
many	TRBV5-1	.	TRBJ2-1	CASRGGRHEQFF	TGCGCCAGCAGGGGGGGGCGACATGAGCAGTTCTTC
few	TRBV6-2/TRBV6-3	TRBD1	TRBJ1-1	CASSTRDREDTEAFF	TGTGCCAGCAGTACTCGGGACAGGGAGGACACTGAAGCTTTCTTT
few	TRBV20-1	TRBD2	TRBJ2-5	CSAGLLAGETQYF	TGCAGTGCTGGGTTACTAGCGGGAGAGACCCAGTACTTC
many	TRBV4-3	.	TRBJ2-2	CASSQKNTGELFF	TGCGCCAGCAGCCAGAAAAACACCGGGGAGCTGTTTTTT
few	TRBV18	.	TRBJ2-7	CASSPSWTGEQYF	TGTGCCAGCTCACCTTCCTGGACGGGCGAGCAGTACTTC
few	TRBV11-2	.	TRBJ2-7	CASSLVDTTYEQYF	TGTGCCAGCAGCTTAGTAGACACAACCTACGAGCAGTACTTC
many	TRBV3-1	.	TRBJ2-7	CASSQSTGAVQYF	TGTGCCAGCAGCCAATCAACGGGTGCAGTGCAGTACTTC
few	TRBV10-3	.	TRBJ2-6	CATGSGSGANVLTF	TGTGCCACAGGCTCAGGCTCTGGGGCCAACGTCCTGACTTTC
few	TRBV6-5	TRBD2	TRBJ2-5	CASSYPNGGTKETQYF	TGTGCCAGCAGTTACCCCAACGGGGGGACCAAAGAGACCCAGTACTTC
few	TRBV7-9	TRBD1	TRBJ2-1	CASSPQDRSPEQFF	TGTGCCAGCAGCCCTCAGGACAGGTCCCCTGAGCAGTTCTTC
few	TRBV10-3	.	TRBJ2-7	CATTGEVYEQYF	TGTGCCACCACGGGGGAGGTCTACGAGCAGTACTTC
.	TRBV6-5	TRBD2	TRBJ2-3	CASSYGSASGRSDTQYF	TGTGCCAGCAGTTACGGTTCGGCTAGCGGGAGATCTGATACGCAGTATTTT
many	TRBV5-1	TRBD1	TRBJ1-1	CASSALQGARGTEAFF	TGCGCCAGCAGCGCACTACAGGGGGCGCGGGGCACTGAAGCTTTCTTT
many	TRBV29-1	.	TRBJ2-1	CSVEVGTLAVYNEQFF	TGCAGCGTTGAAGTTGGGACCCTAGCAGTATACAATGAGCAGTTCTTC
few	TRBV29-1	TRBD2	TRBJ2-1	CSVRLAGAGNEQFF	TGCAGCGTTAGACTAGCGGGGGCAGGTAATGAGCAGTTCTTC
many	TRBV29-1	.	TRBJ2-2	CSVDFPNTGELFF	TGCAGCGTTGATTTCCCGAACACCGGGGAGCTGTTTTTT
few	TRBV4-1	TRBD2	TRBJ2-3	CASTLGPAGVTTDTQYF	TGCGCCAGCACCCTGGGCCCAGCGGGGGTTACCACAGATACGCAGTATTTT
.	TRBV3-1	.	TRBJ2-6	CASSQEGLANVLTF	TGTGCCAGCAGCCAGGAGGGGTTGGCCAACGTCCTGACTTTC
.	TRBV13	.	TRBJ2-7	CASSLEGRGLSYEQYF	TGTGCCAGCAGCTTAGAGGGGCGGGGACTCTCCTACGAGCAGTACTTC
.	TRBV27	.	TRBJ1-6	CASSFSGYSPLHF	TGTGCCAGCAGTTTTAGTGGTTATTCACCCCTCCACTTT
few	TRBV6-2/TRBV6-3	.	TRBJ2-5	CASSWTARQETQYF	TGTGCCAGCAGTTGGACGGCTAGACAAGAGACCCAGTACTTC
few	TRBV27	TRBD2	TRBJ2-7	CASSPHKGLAGSSYEQYF	TGTGCCAGCAGTCCACATAAAGGCCTAGCGGGCAGCTCCTACGAGCAGTACTTC
many	TRBV6-1	.	TRBJ1-5	CASRPGTPNQPQHF	TGTGCCAGCAGACCGGGGACACCCAATCAGCCCCAGCATTTT
few	TRBV20-1	.	TRBJ2-2	CSARDPIRYTGELFF	TGCAGTGCTAGAGATCCCATCAGATACACCGGGGAGCTGTTTTTT
.	TRBV12-3/TRBV12-4	TRBD1	TRBJ2-1	CASSSETGTAEFF	TGTGCCAGCAGCTCTGAGACCGGGACAGCGGAGTTCTTC
.	TRBV4-3	.	TRBJ2-1	CASSTQTYNEQFF	TGCGCCAGCAGCACACAGACCTACAATGAGCAGTTCTTC
many	TRBV7-9	.	TRBJ2-7	CASSLVGRANYEQYF	TGTGCCAGCAGCTTAGTGGGACGCGCAAACTACGAGCAGTACTTC
.	TRBV6-2/TRBV6-3	.	TRBJ1-2	CASSGPVSYGYTF	TGTGCCAGCAGTGGTCCGGTCTCCTATGGCTACACCTTC
.	TRBV19	.	TRBJ2-2	CASSINRVGTGELFF	TGTGCCAGTAGTATCAACAGGGTAGGCACCGGGGAGCTGTTTTTT
few	TRBV5-5	TRBD1	TRBJ2-7	CASSLEGTGAREQYF	TGTGCCAGCAGCTTGGAGGGGACAGGGGCTCGCGAGCAGTACTTC
few	TRBV7-9	.	TRBJ1-1	CASSFGVNPEAFF	TGTGCCAGCAGCTTTGGGGTTAACCCTGAAGCTTTCTTT
few	TRBV25-1	TRBD1	TRBJ2-7	CASSVRDSQYEQYF	TGTGCCAGCAGTGTAAGGGACAGCCAGTACGAGCAGTACTTC
few	TRBV7-3	.	TRBJ2-5	CASSYLASETQYF	TGTGCCAGCAGCTACCTAGCATCAGAGACCCAGTACTTC
.	TRBV20-1	.	TRBJ2-3	CSGQGSTDTQYF	TGCAGTGGCCAGGGTAGCACAGATACGCAGTATTTT
few	TRBV7-8	.	TRBJ2-5	CASTRGHQETQYF	TGTGCCAGCACGCGGGGCCACCAAGAGACCCAGTACTTC
.	TRBV12-3/TRBV12-4	TRBD2	TRBJ2-7	CASNLAGGGYEQYF	TGTGCCAGCAACTTAGCGGGGGGGGGCTACGAGCAGTACTTC
.	TRBV11-2	TRBD2	TRBJ2-1	CASSSQLAGGPYEQFF	TGTGCCAGCAGCTCCCAACTAGCGGGAGGGCCATATGAGCAGTTCTTC
.	TRBV27	.	TRBJ2-5	CASSLVGGYETQYF	TGTGCCAGCAGTTTAGTTGGGGGATACGAGACCCAGTACTTC
.	TRBV5-1	TRBD2	TRBJ2-1	CASSFSSGGMNEQFF	TGCGCCAGCAGCTTTTCTAGCGGGGGTATGAATGAGCAGTTCTTC
many	TRBV4-2	.	TRBJ2-3	CASSQGSTLSTDTQYF	TGTGCCAGCAGCCAAGGGAGCACCCTAAGCACAGATACGCAGTATTTT
many	TRBV27	.	TRBJ2-1	CASSLLGASYNEQFF	TGTGCCAGCAGTTTATTGGGGGCATCCTACAATGAGCAGTTCTTC
few	TRBV2	.	TRBJ1-3	CASSEGNSGNTIYF	TGTGCCAGCAGTGAAGGCAACTCTGGAAACACCATATATTTT
few	TRBV7-9	TRBD1	TRBJ1-1	CASSYLRTGATEAFF	TGTGCCAGCAGCTACCTCCGGACAGGGGCAACTGAAGCTTTCTTT
many	TRBV4-3	.	TRBJ2-3	CASSQQRWDTQYF	TGCGCCAGCAGCCAGCAGAGATGGGATACGCAGTATTTT
.	TRBV20-1	.	TRBJ1-6	CSASWGQTPSPLHF	TGCAGTGCTAGTTGGGGGCAAACACCCTCACCCCTCCACTTT
few	TRBV12-3/TRBV12-4	TRBD1	TRBJ2-7	CASSSQQGAVVYEQYF	TGTGCCAGCAGTTCCCAACAGGGGGCGGTGGTCTACGAGCAGTACTTC
few	TRBV2	.	TRBJ2-1	CASSEIGANEQFF	TGTGCCAGCAGTGAAATAGGGGCCAATGAGCAGTTCTTC
.	TRBV13	TRBD1	TRBJ1-2	CASSQNRDRVYGYTF	TGTGCCAGCAGCCAAAACCGGGACAGGGTTTATGGCTACACCTTC